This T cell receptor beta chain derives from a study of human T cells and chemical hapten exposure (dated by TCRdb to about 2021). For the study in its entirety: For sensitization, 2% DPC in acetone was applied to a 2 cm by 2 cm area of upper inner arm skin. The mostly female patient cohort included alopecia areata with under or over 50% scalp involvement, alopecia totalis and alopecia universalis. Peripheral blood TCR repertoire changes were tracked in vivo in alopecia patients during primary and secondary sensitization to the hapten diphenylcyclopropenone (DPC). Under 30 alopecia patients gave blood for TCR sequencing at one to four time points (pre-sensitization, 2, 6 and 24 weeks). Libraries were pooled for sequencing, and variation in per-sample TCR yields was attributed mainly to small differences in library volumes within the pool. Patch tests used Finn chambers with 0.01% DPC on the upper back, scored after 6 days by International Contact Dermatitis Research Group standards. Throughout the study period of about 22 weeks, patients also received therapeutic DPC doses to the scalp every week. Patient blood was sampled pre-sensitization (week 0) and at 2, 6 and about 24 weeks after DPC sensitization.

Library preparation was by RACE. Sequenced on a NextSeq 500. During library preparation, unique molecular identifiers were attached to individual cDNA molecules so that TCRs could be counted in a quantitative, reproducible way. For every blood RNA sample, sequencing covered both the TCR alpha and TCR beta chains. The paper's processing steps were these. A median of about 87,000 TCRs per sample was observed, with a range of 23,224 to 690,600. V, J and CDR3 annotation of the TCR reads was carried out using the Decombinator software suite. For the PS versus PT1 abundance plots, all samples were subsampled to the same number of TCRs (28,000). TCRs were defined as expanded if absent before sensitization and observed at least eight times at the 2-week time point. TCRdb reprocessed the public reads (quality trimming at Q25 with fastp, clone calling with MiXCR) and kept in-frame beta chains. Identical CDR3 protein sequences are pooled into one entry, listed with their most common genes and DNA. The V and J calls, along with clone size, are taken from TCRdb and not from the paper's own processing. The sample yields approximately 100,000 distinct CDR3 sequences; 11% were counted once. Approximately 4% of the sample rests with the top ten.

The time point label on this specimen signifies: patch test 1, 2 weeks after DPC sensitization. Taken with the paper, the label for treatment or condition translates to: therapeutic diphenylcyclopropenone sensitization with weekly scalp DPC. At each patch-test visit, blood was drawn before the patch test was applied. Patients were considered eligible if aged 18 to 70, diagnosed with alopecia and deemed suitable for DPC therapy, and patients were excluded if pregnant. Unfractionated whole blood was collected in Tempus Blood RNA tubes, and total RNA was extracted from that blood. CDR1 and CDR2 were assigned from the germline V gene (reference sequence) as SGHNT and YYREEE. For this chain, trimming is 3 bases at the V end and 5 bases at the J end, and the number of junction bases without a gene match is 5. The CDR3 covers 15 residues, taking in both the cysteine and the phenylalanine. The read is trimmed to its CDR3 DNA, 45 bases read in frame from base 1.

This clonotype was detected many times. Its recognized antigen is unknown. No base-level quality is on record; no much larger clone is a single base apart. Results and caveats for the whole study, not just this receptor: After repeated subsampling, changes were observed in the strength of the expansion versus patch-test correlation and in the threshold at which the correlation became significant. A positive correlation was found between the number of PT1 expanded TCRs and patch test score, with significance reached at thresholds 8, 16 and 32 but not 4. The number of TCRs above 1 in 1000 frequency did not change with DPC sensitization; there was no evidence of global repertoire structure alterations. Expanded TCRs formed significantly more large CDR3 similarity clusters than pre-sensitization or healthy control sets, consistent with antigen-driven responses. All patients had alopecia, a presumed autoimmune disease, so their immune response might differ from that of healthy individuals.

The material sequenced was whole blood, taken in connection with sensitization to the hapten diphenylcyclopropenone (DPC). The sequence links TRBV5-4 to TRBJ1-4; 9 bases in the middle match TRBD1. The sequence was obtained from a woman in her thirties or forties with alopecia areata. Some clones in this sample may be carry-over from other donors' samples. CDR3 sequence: CASSYGGQGNEKLFF. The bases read TGTGCCAGCAGCTACGGGGGACAGGGCAATGAAAAACTGTTTTTT.